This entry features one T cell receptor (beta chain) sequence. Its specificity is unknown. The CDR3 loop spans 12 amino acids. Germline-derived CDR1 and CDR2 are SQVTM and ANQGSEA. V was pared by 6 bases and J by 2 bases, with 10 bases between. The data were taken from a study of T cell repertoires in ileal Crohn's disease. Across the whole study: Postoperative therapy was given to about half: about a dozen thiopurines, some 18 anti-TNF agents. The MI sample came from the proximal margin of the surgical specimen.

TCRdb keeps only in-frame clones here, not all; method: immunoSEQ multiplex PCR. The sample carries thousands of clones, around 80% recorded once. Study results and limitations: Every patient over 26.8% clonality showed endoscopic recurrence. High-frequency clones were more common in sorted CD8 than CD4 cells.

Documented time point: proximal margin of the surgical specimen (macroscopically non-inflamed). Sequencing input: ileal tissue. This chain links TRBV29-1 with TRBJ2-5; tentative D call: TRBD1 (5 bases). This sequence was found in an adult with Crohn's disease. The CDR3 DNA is TGCAGCGTCGCGACAGCACAAGAGACCCAGTACTTC. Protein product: CSVATAQETQYF.